This entry concerns a single TCR beta chain. Its antigen remains unknown. The PCR was carried out with 60 Vbeta primers and 13 Jbeta primers. Only in-frame clones appear in the TCRdb table, and some are missing; sequencing was by immunoSEQ multiplex PCR. The profile shows 150,000 to 200,000 clones, around 90% of them singletons. Trimming at V came to 6 bases and at J to 7 bases, leaving 8 bases not matched to a gene. The CDR3 extends over 14 amino acids. CDR1 is MNHEY and CDR2 is SVGAGI in the germline V gene. This record comes from a study of cytomegalovirus exposure and HLA in healthy donors. Findings and caveats of the study: In a later analysis, at a false discovery rate of 0.05, roughly 18,000 TCR beta sequences were associated with HLA alleles.

Regarding donors, all were healthy bone marrow donors. The chain joins TRBV6-5 to TRBJ2-1, with 8 bases lining up with TRBD2. This clonotype originated in a woman younger than 30 in good health and CMV-seronegative. The sequenced sample was PBMCs. The CDR3 protein is CASSPAGTRNEQFF. The CDR3 DNA is TGTGCCAGCAGCCCAGCCGGGACTAGAAATGAGCAGTTCTTC.